A single sample gave rise to the 8 T cell receptor beta chains below, sequenced in a study of blood T cell repertoires in COVID-19 (dated by TCRdb to 2018 to 2021). Libraries were prepared through the immunoSEQ multiplex PCR assay. As stored in TCRdb, this immuneACCESS dataset retains in-frame rearrangements with V and J assigned. A fraction of the clones does not appear; measured against another copy, unresolved V genes explain less than half of the discrepancy, and the remainder lacks a known reason. A total of around 250,000 clones appear in this sample, about nine tenths of them only once. 5.5% to 6.5% of the sample lies in the top ten. Specimen: peripheral blood. These receptors all come from a man between 60 and 70 years old with acute or convalescent COVID-19.

This clone was observed a handful of times. V usage is TRBV28 and J usage is TRBJ1-1, with 10 bases lining up with TRBD1. This CDR3 has 17 amino acids. With 6 bases clipped from V and 0 bases from J, the junction kept 10 bases outside the gene matches. Germline V gene lookup returns CDR1 MDHEN and CDR2 SYDVKM. The CDR3 here is CASRPGQGRFVNTEAFF. The CDR3 DNA sequence: TGTGCCAGCAGGCCGGGACAGGGGCGGTTCGTGAACACTGAAGCTTTCTTT.

The gene calls are TRBV2 and TRBJ2-4, with D maybe TRBD2 (7 bases). Germline V lookup: CDR1 SNHLY, CDR2 FYNNEI. V gave up 2 bases and J gave up 1 base, with 15 bases separating them. CDR3 length equals 17 residues. The CDR3 coding sequence is TGTGCCAGCAGTGAACTGGGAGGGGGGCGTGCCAAAAACATTCAGTACTTC. Translated: CASSELGGGRAKNIQYF.

This clone has only a few counts. The J gene is TRBJ2-3, the V gene TRBV28; D is possibly TRBD1 (5 bases). V was pared by 5 bases and J by 2 bases, with 17 bases between. The CDR3 consists of 16 residues. From germline, CDR1 is MDHEN and CDR2 SYDVKM. The CDR3 is CASSEVGKGHTDTQYF. The CDR3 DNA sequence: TGTGCCAGCAGTGAGGTTGGGAAGGGGCACACAGATACGCAGTATTTT.

This clone was counted between two and nine times. The chain combines TRBV19 with TRBJ1-2; D possibly corresponds to TRBD1 (5 bases). Looked up from germline, CDR1 is LNHDA and CDR2 is SQIVND (reference sequence). CDR3 length: 15 residues. Trimming stripped 5 bases from V and 1 base from J, with 14 bases between. CDR3 in DNA: TGTGCCAGTAGTGTAGCCGCAGGGCTTAACTATGGCTACACCTTC. Translating gives CASSVAAGLNYGYTF.

The chain joins TRBV19 to TRBJ1-3; unclear D gene. Germline values: CDR1 LNHDA, CDR2 SQIVND (reference sequence). The ends were cut back, 5 bases at V and 3 bases at J, with 14 bases in the middle. The CDR3 has 15 residues. In DNA, the CDR3 is TGTGCCAGTAGTGTCCCCCCGGGAAATGGAAACACCATATATTTT. This sequence encodes CASSVPPGNGNTIYF.

The chain links TRBV5-1 to TRBJ2-3, with 7 bases that match TRBD2. CDR1 is SGHRS, CDR2 YFSETQ, per germline. The CDR3 extends over 15 amino acids. Trimming at V came to 0 bases and at J to 4 bases, leaving 5 bases not matched to a gene. The CDR3 nucleotides read TGCGCCAGCAGCTTGGTGGGGGGAGGGCCAGATACGCAGTATTTT. Protein sequence: CASSLVGGGPDTQYF.

The chain has TRBV5-1 and TRBJ2-7; 10 nucleotides align to TRBD1. V shed 4 bases and J 6 bases; nucleotides not matched to a gene: 7. Germline-derived CDR1 and CDR2 are SGHRS and YFSETQ. This CDR3 spans 14 amino acids. The chain's CDR3 is CASSRDRGLSEQYF. The DNA of the CDR3 is TGCGCCAGCAGCCGGGACAGGGGACTCAGCGAGCAGTACTTC.

The chain links TRBV29-1 to TRBJ1-2, with 7 bases that match TRBD1. V shed 1 base, J shed 5 bases, and the junction held 1 base outside the gene matches. The CDR3 length is 12 residues. The V gene's germline CDR1 is SQVTM and CDR2 ANQGSEA. CDR3 sequence: CSVEAGQYGYTF. CDR3 sequence (DNA): TGCAGCGTTGAAGCGGGACAGTATGGCTACACCTTC.